These 30 T cell receptor beta chains came from one sample sequenced in a study of blood T cell repertoires in COVID-19. This table comes from immunoSEQ multiplex PCR, and its TCRdb copy is limited to in-frame clones, with some not included. Here the sample spans some 52,000 clones, about 90% being singletons. The specimen was peripheral blood. The receptors stem from a human donor in a cohort sampled during active COVID-19.

This chain links TRBV23-1 with TRBJ2-5; 9 nucleotides match TRBD1. TRBV23-1 belongs to the ORF category, with a function that is uncertain. The V and J ends lost 0 bases and 2 bases, in that order; junction bases with no gene match: 25. This CDR3 comprises 23 residues. The CDR3 protein is CASSQSDLPGQGSFRHPQETQYF. Here the CDR3 DNA reads TGCGCCAGCAGTCAATCGGATCTCCCGGGACAGGGATCATTTCGGCACCCACAAGAGACCCAGTACTTC.

This rearrangement joins TRBV28 to TRBJ1-5; D possibly corresponds to TRBD1 (6 bases). The V gene's germline CDR1 is MDHEN and CDR2 SYDVKM. This CDR3 is built from 16 residues. Trimming removed 10 bases from V and 4 bases from J, with 23 bases in between. The CDR3 sequence is CATSKTGNARNQPQHF. The CDR3 DNA sequence: TGTGCCACCTCGAAAACAGGGAACGCACGTAATCAGCCCCAGCATTTT.

This chain connects TRBV27 to TRBJ2-1; 9 bases line up with TRBD2. The CDR3 contains 13 residues. The V gene's germline CDR1 is MNHEY and CDR2 SMNVEV (reference sequence). The V gene end was trimmed by 9 bases and the J gene end by 8 bases; junction bases not matched to a gene: 8. The CDR3 reads CASRAGGPYEQFF. CDR3 in DNA: TGTGCCAGTAGGGCGGGAGGGCCTTATGAGCAGTTCTTC.

The rearrangement links TRBV15 to TRBJ2-3, with D possibly matching TRBD1 (6 bases). The CDR3 is 16 residues long. Germline V gives CDR1 LNHNV, CDR2 YYDKDF (reference sequence). V dropped 3 bases and J dropped 0 bases, with 13 bases sitting between them. For the CDR3, the DNA is TGTGCCACCAGCAGGGGGACAAGGGTGAGCACAGATACGCAGTATTTT. Its protein is CATSRGTRVSTDTQYF.

The rearrangement links TRBV5-1 to TRBJ2-7, with 8 bases matching TRBD1. In germline, CDR1 is SGHRS, CDR2 YFSETQ. This CDR3 contains 14 residues. V was clipped by 3 bases and J by 3 bases; unmatched bases: 5. CDR3 coding DNA: TGCGCCAGCAGCTCGGGACAGGTAATCTACGAGCAGTACTTC. Protein: CASSSGQVIYEQYF.

The chain carries TRBV28 and TRBJ2-7, with a possible D match to TRBD1 (6 bases). Germline V gene sequence: CDR1 MDHEN, CDR2 SYDVKM. Trimming left V 5 bases short and J 6 bases short, with 14 bases between. The CDR3 extends over 13 amino acids. The CDR3 DNA is TGTGCCAGCAGTACCAAACAGGGAGTCGAGCAGTACTTC. It specifies CASSTKQGVEQYF.

This rearrangement joins TRBV27 to TRBJ2-6; D perhaps matches TRBD2 (5 bases). Germline V gene sequence: CDR1 MNHEY, CDR2 SMNVEV (reference sequence). Trimming stripped 2 bases from V and 3 bases from J, with 8 bases between. The CDR3 sequence is 15 residues long. This chain's CDR3 is CASSLEGFGANVLTF. The CDR3 bases are TGTGCCAGCAGTTTAGAGGGTTTTGGGGCCAACGTCCTGACTTTC. The variable domain in full, with the rest retrieved from reference TRBV27 and TRBJ2-6, is EAQVTQNPRYLITVTGKKLTVTCSQNMNHEYMSWYRQDPGLGLRQIYYSMNVEVTDKGDVPEGYKVSRKEKRNFPLILESPSPNQTSLYFCASSLEGFGANVLTFGAGSRLTVL.

This chain links TRBV10-3 with TRBJ2-5; the D gene is possibly TRBD2 (7 bases). The CDR3 is 15 amino acids. CDR1 is ENHRY, CDR2 SYGVKD, per germline. Trimming cost V 4 bases and J 4 bases, with 16 bases left between them. CDR3 nucleotides: TGTGCCATCAGTGTAGGGGGGAGGGCCGGAGAGACCCAGTACTTC. It is translated as CAISVGGRAGETQYF.

The V and J genes are TRBV3-1 (or the pseudogene TRBV3-2) and TRBJ2-5; D is perhaps TRBD2 (6 bases). CDR1 and CDR2 from the germline V gene are LGHDT and YNNKEL (reference sequence). This CDR3 is built from 18 residues. Trimming removed 1 base at V and 7 bases at J, with 25 bases between. The CDR3: CASSQGFRTGAVSGTQYF. The DNA of the CDR3 is TGTGCCAGCAGCCAAGGGTTTAGAACGGGAGCAGTATCAGGGACCCAGTACTTC.

CDR3 sequence: CASRKTSGRLDTQYF. In DNA form, the CDR3 reads TGTGCCAGTAGGAAGACTAGCGGGAGGTTAGATACGCAGTATTTT. The rearrangement uses TRBV19 and TRBJ2-3; 13 bases map to TRBD2. The germline V gene encodes CDR1 LNHDA and CDR2 SQIVND (reference sequence). The CDR3 covers 15 residues. Trimming cost V 6 bases and J 5 bases; bases outside gene matches: 5.

This clone was seen more than once but under ten times. The V call is TRBV30, the J call TRBJ2-5; 8 positions agree with TRBD2. The CDR3 loop spans 13 amino acids. With V trimmed by 4 bases and J by 5 bases, 6 bases remained unmatched. Germline V CDR1 and CDR2: GTSNPN, SVGIG (reference sequence). The CDR3 is CAWMGSGKETQYF. Here the CDR3 DNA reads TGTGCCTGGATGGGTAGCGGGAAGGAGACCCAGTACTTC.

The V call is TRBV18, the J call TRBJ2-3; TRBD2 is a possible D gene (5 bases). There are 16 residues in the CDR3. The V gene's germline CDR1 is KGHSH and CDR2 LQKENI. Trimming took off 5 bases at V and 3 bases at J, with 18 bases between the two ends. The CDR3 protein is CASSSTRVGRTDTQYF. The CDR3 coding sequence is TGTGCCAGCTCATCGACCCGGGTGGGGAGAACAGATACGCAGTATTTT.

The rearrangement joins TRBV18 to TRBJ2-1; the match to TRBD1 covers 7 bases. The CDR3 is 16 residues long. The V segment lost 0 bases and the J segment 4 bases; nucleotides outside the gene matches: 6. Germline CDR1 reads KGHSH; CDR2 reads LQKENI. CDR3 in amino acids: CASSPPKWTGYNEQFF. The CDR3 DNA reads as TGTGCCAGCTCACCACCGAAGTGGACAGGTTACAATGAGCAGTTCTTC.

This clone was detected once. The chain couples TRBV5-6 to TRBJ1-3; D remains ambiguous. CDR3 length equals 15 residues. V lost 0 bases and J 0 bases, leaving 7 bases between the germline ends. CDR1 SGHDT and CDR2 YYEEEE come from the germline V gene. The CDR3 reads CASSLATASGNTIYF. CDR3 nucleotides: TGTGCCAGCAGCTTGGCAACAGCCTCTGGAAACACCATATATTTT. The variable domain in full, with the rest retrieved from reference TRBV5-6 and TRBJ1-3, is DAGVTQSPTHLIKTRGQQVTLRCSPKSGHDTVSWYQQALGQGPQFIFQYYEEEERQRGNFPDRFSGHQFPNYSSELNVNALLLGDSALYLCASSLATASGNTIYFGEGSWLTVV.

J is TRBJ1-4 and V is TRBV5-1; D might be TRBD1 (5 bases). The CDR3 runs to 16 residues. The V and J ends lost 4 bases and 0 bases respectively, with 13 bases between them. From germline, CDR1 is SGHRS and CDR2 YFSETQ. This CDR3 reads CASSTGTLSTNEKLFF. In DNA, the CDR3 is TGCGCCAGCAGCACGGGGACTCTCTCAACTAATGAAAAACTGTTTTTT. Together with reference TRBV5-1 and TRBJ1-4, the CDR3 gives the full variable domain: KAGVTQTPRYLIKTRGQQVTLSCSPISGHRSVSWYQQTPGQGLQFLFEYFSETQRNKGNFPGRFSGRQFSNSRSEMNVSTLELGDSALYLCASSTGTLSTNEKLFFGSGTQLSVL.

The V call is TRBV30, the J call TRBJ1-1; D remains unclear. The CDR3 extends over 8 amino acids. Germline lookup yields CDR1 GTSNPN and CDR2 SVGIG (reference sequence). The ends were cut back, 7 bases at V and 7 bases at J, with 4 bases in the middle. This chain's CDR3 is CAFNEAFF. The CDR3 bases are TGTGCCTTTAATGAAGCTTTCTTT.

This chain connects TRBV5-5 to TRBJ2-1, with 7 bases identical to TRBD2. The CDR3 covers 14 residues. The V gene's germline CDR1 is SGHKS and CDR2 YYEKEE (reference sequence). V shed 5 bases and J 3 bases; nucleotides not matched to a gene: 5. CDR3 protein: CASRWGGSYNEQFF. The CDR3 region has the DNA TGTGCCAGCAGATGGGGCGGGAGCTACAATGAGCAGTTCTTC.

V usage is TRBV11-1 and J usage is TRBJ2-7; possible D gene TRBD2, 5 bases. CDR1 and CDR2 (germline): SGHAT, FQDESV (reference sequence). Trimming pared 2 bases from V and 0 bases from J, leaving 11 bases between. CDR3 length: 15 residues. The CDR3 bases are TGTGCCAGCAGCTTATCGGACGGACTCTCCTACGAGCAGTACTTC. Translation gives CASSLSDGLSYEQYF.

The chain has TRBV2 and TRBJ1-2; 8 bases are a match to TRBD1. Germline CDR1 and CDR2: SNHLY and FYNNEI. There are 12 residues in the CDR3. V was pared by 6 bases and J by 7 bases, with 4 bases of the junction left unmatched. DNA for the CDR3: TGTGCCAGCAGGCAGGGGGCGTTTGGCTACACCTTC. It encodes CASRQGAFGYTF.

The chain couples TRBV5-1 to TRBJ2-1, with D possibly being TRBD2 (6 bases). This CDR3 region has 15 residues. The V gene lost 4 bases and the J gene lost 6 bases, with 17 bases spanning the gap. Germline CDR1 is SGHRS and CDR2 is YFSETQ. The CDR3 is CASSHGRGVGNEQFF. In nucleotides, the CDR3 is TGCGCCAGCAGCCACGGGAGAGGAGTCGGCAATGAGCAGTTCTTC.

The gene calls are TRBV30 and TRBJ2-6, with D maybe TRBD2 (6 bases). CDR3 length: 17 residues. Germline V CDR1 and CDR2: GTSNPN, SVGIG (reference sequence). V lost 1 base, J lost 1 base, and 14 bases lay in between. CDR3 DNA: TGTGCCTGGAGTGGGGCTAGCGTCAAATCTGGGGCCAACGTCCTGACTTTC. Its translation is CAWSGASVKSGANVLTF. Full variable domain (rest looked up from reference TRBV30 and TRBJ2-6): SQTIHQWPATLVQPVGSPLSLECTVEGTSNPNLYWYRQAAGRGLQLLFYSVGIGQISSEVPQNLSASRPQDRQFILSSKKLLLSDSGFYLCAWSGASVKSGANVLTFGAGSRLTVL.

The chain combines TRBV6-6 with TRBJ1-2; 8 nucleotides match TRBD1. With 0 bases clipped from V and 6 bases from J, the junction kept 6 bases outside the gene matches. CDR1 is MNHNY and CDR2 is SVGAGI in the germline V gene (reference sequence). This CDR3 comprises 15 residues. The CDR3 here is CASSYSSGQADGYTF. CDR3 in DNA: TGTGCCAGCAGTTACTCCTCGGGACAGGCGGATGGCTACACCTTC.

In this sample, this clone turned up a few times. This sequence joins TRBV5-1 and TRBJ2-7; 7 bases agree with TRBD2. Per germline, CDR1 SGHRS and CDR2 YFSETQ. CDR3 length: 15 residues. V was pared by 0 bases and J by 4 bases, with 7 bases of the junction left unmatched. The CDR3 bases are TGCGCCAGCAGCTTGGTTTCTAGCGGAGTATACGAGCAGTACTTC. It specifies CASSLVSSGVYEQYF.

This clone was counted a single time. CDR3 nucleotides: TGTGCCAGCAGATTGGACAGGGCCCTAGACGAGCAGTACTTC. Translation: CASRLDRALDEQYF. The chain combines TRBV2 with TRBJ2-7; 8 bases fit TRBD1. The CDR3 sequence is 14 residues long. J gave up 5 bases and V 6 bases, and 9 bases lay outside the gene matches. The germline V gene has CDR1 SNHLY and CDR2 FYNNEI.

This clone came up a few times. The genes are TRBV12-3 or TRBV12-4 and TRBJ2-5; 7 positions match TRBD2. J was trimmed by 1 base and V by 8 bases; bases with no gene match: 4. The CDR3 totals 13 residues. The CDR3 nucleotides read TGTGCCAGCTGCACTAGCGCCCAAGAGACCCAGTACTTC. It codes for CASCTSAQETQYF.

V usage is TRBV5-1 and J usage is TRBJ1-3; D is ambiguous. This CDR3 region has 15 residues. CDR1 and CDR2 (germline): SGHRS, YFSETQ. Deletions cut 4 bases from V and 4 bases from J, with 15 bases between. For the CDR3, the DNA is TGCGCCAGCAGCCCCGGGTTGGATAGGGGAAACACCATATATTTT. Its protein product is CASSPGLDRGNTIYF.

CDR3 region: CASSSAPGQGYSEQYF. CDR3 bases: TGTGCCAGCAGCTCGGCTCCGGGACAGGGTTATTCCGAGCAGTACTTC. The chain links TRBV7-3 to TRBJ2-7, with 9 bases matching TRBD1. Germline V CDR1 and CDR2: SGHTA, FQGTGA. After removal of 4 bases from V and 6 bases from J, the junction contained 13 bases not matched to a gene. The CDR3 is 16 amino acids.

The V call is TRBV5-6, the J call TRBJ2-1; D may be TRBD2 (5 bases). Trimming cost V 4 bases and J 4 bases, with 18 bases left between them. The germline V gene has CDR1 SGHDT and CDR2 YYEEEE. There are 16 residues in the CDR3. The CDR3 here is CASSLTRGFLYNEQFF. CDR3 DNA sequence: TGTGCCAGCAGCCTTACGAGAGGGTTCTTATACAATGAGCAGTTCTTC. Drawing the rest from reference TRBV5-6 and TRBJ2-1, the complete variable domain is DAGVTQSPTHLIKTRGQQVTLRCSPKSGHDTVSWYQQALGQGPQFIFQYYEEEERQRGNFPDRFSGHQFPNYSSELNVNALLLGDSALYLCASSLTRGFLYNEQFFGPGTRLTVL.

The chain links TRBV20-1 to TRBJ2-3, with D unresolved. Germline V gives CDR1 DFQATT, CDR2 SNEGSKA (reference sequence). This CDR3 spans 11 amino acids. Trimming cost V 6 bases and J 8 bases, with 12 bases left between them. The CDR3 loop reads CSAQTRSTQYF. CDR3 DNA sequence: TGCAGTGCCCAGACCCGGAGTACGCAGTATTTT.

The chain is built from TRBV5-6 and TRBJ2-1, with 9 positions matching TRBD2. The ends lost 4 bases at V and 6 bases at J; junction bases unmatched: 8. This CDR3 contains 15 residues. Germline V gene sequence: CDR1 SGHDT, CDR2 YYEEEE. The CDR3 bases are TGTGCCAGCAGCCCCGGGGCTAGCGGGACCAATGAGCAGTTCTTC. It is translated as CASSPGASGTNEQFF.